The subject of this entry is one T cell receptor beta chain. This clone was counted once. No antigen is known for it. Qualities for individual bases were not recorded, and no much larger clone is one base off. One collaborating source in Seattle enrolled patients while the patients were actively infected and followed the patients over time throughout the course of disease. The collaborating institutions used their own protocols to collect whole blood in K2EDTA tubes. For TCRbeta analysis, collaborators shipped samples in one of three forms: frozen whole blood, isolated PBMCs, or DNA extracted from either of those sample types. V is pared back by 3 bases and J by 3 bases, with 9 bases lying between the germline termini. The CDR3 runs 14 amino acids, cysteine and phenylalanine included. Only the CDR3 part of the read is kept: 42 bases, read in frame from the first base. Taken from the germline V gene, the CDR1 and CDR2 loops are SGHRS and YFSETQ.

TCRbeta CDR3 regions were amplified from genomic DNA by means of the immunoSEQ Assay, a bias-controlled multiplex PCR. Per the authors' processing: The number of nucleated cells in each sample was estimated by amplification of reference gene primers within the assay. To quantify the absolute abundance of each unique TCRbeta CDR3 rearrangement, sequence reads were collapsed and filtered. For each sample, productive Simpson clonality was calculated as the square root of Simpson's diversity index over productive rearrangements. Here the immuneACCESS table is served through TCRdb, limited to in-frame sequences with V and J called. Missing clones are a known gap in these copies; in checked studies unresolved V genes cover under half, and the rest lacks a known reason. V, J and clone size are taken as reported in that table, and D and trimming were inferred from the DNA itself. The sample table contains under 300,000 clones; only one count was recorded for approximately 86% of them. Jointly, the top ten make up less than 15% of the sample.

This sample is drawn from a study of blood T cell repertoires in COVID-19 (dated by TCRdb to about 2020). Turning to the overall study: Samples covering the acute and convalescent phases of COVID-19 were provided by collaborators in the United States, Italy and Spain. A de-identified subject ID, COVID-19 status, age in years and sex were almost always included in the sample metadata. Deeply sampled blood TCRbeta repertoires from subjects exposed to, actively infected with, or recovered from COVID-19 were included in the dataset. The repertoires were released in a freely available public database intended as a resource for research on the immune response to SARS-CoV-2. The prospective study material was composed of cDNA or gDNA derived from T cells, B-cell-depleted T cells, or PBMCs. Where available, HLA class I and class II types were obtained from metadata supplied by the sample provider rather than from assay-based typing. Samples came from the ongoing ImmuneRACE study (first 160 participants) plus 1,254 subjects from 6 global collaborators. Overall study results and their limits: Clinical and demographic metadata were provided uncurated, with the amount varying by source and participant.

The sequence was collected from a woman in her 70s with COVID-19, enrolled during active disease. The sequenced sample consisted of peripheral blood. The receptor chain draws on TRBV5-1 and TRBJ1-4; a tentative D call is TRBD1 (5 bases match). The CDR3 corresponds to CASSSRGANEKLFF. The nucleotides are TGCGCCAGCAGCTCCCGGGGGGCTAATGAAAAACTGTTTTTT.